This T cell receptor beta chain derives from a study of T cells in tuberculosis (dated by TCRdb to the late 2010s). Regarding the complete study: The study combined CD1B tetramers and high-throughput TCR immunosequencing to characterize T cells specific for the mycobacterial lipid antigen glucose monomycolate (GMM). With ten people per group, a South African clinical cohort compared IGRA-negative adolescents, IGRA-positive adolescents with latent tuberculosis, and adults with active tuberculosis.

The CDR3 sequence holds 15 residues, the cysteine and phenylalanine included. CDR3 DNA is the only sequence kept; it has 45 bases, read in frame from the first base. CDR1 is given as SGDLS and CDR2 as YYNGEE, both from the germline V gene. Trimming accounts for 8 bases at V and 8 bases at J, while the number of junction bases matched to no gene is 11. As to this clone: This receptor's antigen is unknown. Base qualities are not provided; no much larger clone lies one nucleotide away.

General study outcomes and caveats: A classifier using the diverse GMM-specific repertoire reached roughly 89% accuracy (AUROC under 0.95), compared with 70% to 75% accuracy using GEM motif frequencies. Clinical samples were chosen by availability of cryopreserved specimens, and active tuberculosis cases were adults while controls were adolescents. Compared with IGRA-negative controls, TCR-alpha repertoires from active tuberculosis had smaller mean NN-distances to GMM-specific TCRs, which suggests clonal expansion of these TCRs. Smaller NN-distances were partly driven by shorter CDR3-alpha lengths in active tuberculosis patients, and statistical significance was not reached for the TCR-beta difference.

The immunoSEQ multiplex PCR assay was used to generate TCR libraries, with TCR-beta and/or TCR-alpha/delta assays applied to each sample. The amplified TCR libraries were sequenced on the Illumina high-throughput platform. As for the authors' bioinformatics: Clustering and dimensionality reduction relied on pairwise TCRdist distances among GMM-specific receptors from T cells that were either sorted ex vivo or expanded in vitro. The score assigned to each clinical repertoire was mean NN-distance, meaning the average TCRdist to the nearest 10% of tetramer-positive reference sequences. To compute GEM TCR motif frequency, the fraction of unique TCRs matching known GEM sequences by V/J usage and CDR3 length was calculated. Linear discriminant analysis with leave-one-out cross-validation, implemented in scikit-learn, was used to classify active tuberculosis. TCRdb took this table from immuneACCESS and kept in-frame rearrangements with V and J called. Such tables lack part of the clones; where checked against another copy, unresolved V genes explain under half of the gap, and the rest is unexplained. That table supplies the V and J calls and clone size; D and trimming were determined from the DNA. This sample has 38,000 or so clones in its table, and about 96% of those were observed once. The ten most abundant clones make up 3.5% to 4.5% of the sample.

At study entry, a tuberculin skin test and the QuantiFERON-TB GOLD In-Tube IGRA were used to screen adolescents for latent tuberculosis infection. Immunosequencing was performed on unsorted cryopreserved PBMC and covered approximately 100,000 T cells per clinical donor on average. Eleven high schools in the Worcester region of the Western Cape, South Africa, served as enrollment sites for adolescents aged 12 to 18 years. Some 10 adolescents infected with M. tuberculosis and roughly 10 uninfected adolescents were chosen and matched for age and sex. PBMC from adolescents were isolated by density centrifugation from freshly drawn heparinized blood and were then cryopreserved.

The receptor chain draws on TRBV9 and TRBJ2-3, with 13 junctional bases fitting TRBD2. Sample: PBMCs. The TCR sequence derives from a donor aged 5 to 30 with latent tuberculosis or without tuberculosis infection. The base sequence is TGTGCCAGTACGACTAGCGGGGGGACCCGGGGTACGCAGTATTTT. The resulting protein is CASTTSGGTRGTQYF. Outside the CDR3, residues come from the reference TRBV9 and TRBJ2-3 proteins, so the full variable domain is: DSGVTQTPKHLITATGQRVTLRCSPRSGDLSVYWYQQSLDQGLQFLIQYYNGEERAKGNILERFSAQQFPDLHSELNLSSLELGDSALYFCASTTSGGTRGTQYFGPGTRLTVL.